In this sample, the clone carrying this T cell receptor (beta chain) turned up many times. What it binds is unknown. The data were obtained in a study of molecular identifiers for immune sequencing clone quantification. Findings and limits, study-wide: Identical TCR molecules can share a barcode, and this sharing could underestimate highly expanded clone sizes.

In the sort, naive CD8 T cells were defined as CD8+CD4-CCR7+CD45RA+. The trim removed 9 bases at V and 4 bases at J, leaving 18 bases unmatched. CDR3 length: 17 residues. Previously described methods and listed TCR primers were employed for the bulk TCR libraries. MiXCR was run by TCRdb on the PCR reads, yielding one entry per CDR3 protein. The repertoire includes around 470,000 distinct CDR3 sequences, over 20% of them detected once, and 0.84% sits in the top ten. The rearrangement links TRBV12-3 or TRBV12-4 to TRBJ1-2; 9 positions match TRBD1. The sequence derives from a human donor in good health. Some libraries in this study had Jurkat cell RNA spiked in. Sequenced: naive CD8+ T cells from blood, with Jurkat cell RNA spiked in. Noted subset: FACS-sorted CD8+CD4-CCR7+CD45RA+ naive T cells. The CDR3 spells CASVGAGTGKRGYGYTF. The CDR3 coding sequence is TGTGCCAGTGTGGGTGCCGGGACAGGGAAGAGAGGCTATGGCTACACCTTC.